This TCR beta chain was recorded in a study of identifying expanded T cells in peripheral blood. Only in-frame clones appear in the TCRdb table, and some are missing; sequencing was by immunoSEQ multiplex PCR. The table shows some 75,000 clones, with roughly 88% occurring only once. Overall study findings and caveats: Over approximately two and four weeks, about 16.4 and 19 clones changed, versus approximately 1.2 between replicates. Across healthy donors, higher total template counts meant significantly greater approximately 2-week count variance.

This clone was seen a few times. Its antigen is unknown. No infections or other immune events were documented during collection. Looked up from germline, CDR1 is LNHDA and CDR2 is SQIVND (reference sequence). With 6 bases clipped from V and 5 bases from J, the junction kept 5 bases outside the gene matches. This CDR3 region has 15 residues. The V call is TRBV19, the J call TRBJ1-6; TRBD1 aligns across 9 bases. Sequencing was carried out using blood. The receptor was derived from a person between 18 and 70 years old in good health. CDR3 amino acids: CASRRGDRDNSPLHF. The CDR3 DNA reads TGTGCCAGTAGGCGGGGGGACAGGGATAATTCACCCCTCCACTTT.